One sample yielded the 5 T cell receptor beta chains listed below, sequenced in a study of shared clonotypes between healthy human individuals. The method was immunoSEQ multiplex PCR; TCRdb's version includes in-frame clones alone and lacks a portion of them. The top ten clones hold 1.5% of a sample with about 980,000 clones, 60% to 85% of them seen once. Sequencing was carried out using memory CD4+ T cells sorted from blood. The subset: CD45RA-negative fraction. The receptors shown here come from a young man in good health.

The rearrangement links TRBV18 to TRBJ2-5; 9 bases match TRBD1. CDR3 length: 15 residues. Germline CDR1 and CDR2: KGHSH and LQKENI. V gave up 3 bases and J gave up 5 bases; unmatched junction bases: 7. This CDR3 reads CASSPGQGRFETQYF. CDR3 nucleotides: TGTGCCAGCTCACCGGGACAGGGACGTTTTGAGACCCAGTACTTC.

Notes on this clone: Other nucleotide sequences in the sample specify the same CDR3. CDR3 protein: CAWSVRGRGYYEQYF. The CDR3, as DNA: TGTGCCTGGAGTGTACGGGGCAGGGGATACTACGAGCAGTACTTC. This chain links TRBV30 with TRBJ2-7; possible D gene TRBD1, 6 bases. V was trimmed by 0 bases and J by 3 bases, leaving 15 bases between them. Germline V gene sequence: CDR1 GTSNPN, CDR2 SVGIG (reference sequence). This CDR3 comprises 15 residues.

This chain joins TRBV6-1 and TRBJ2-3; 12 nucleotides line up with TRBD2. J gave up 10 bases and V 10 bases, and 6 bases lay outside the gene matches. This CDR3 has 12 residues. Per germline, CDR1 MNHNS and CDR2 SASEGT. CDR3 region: CATRLAGDPQYF. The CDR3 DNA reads TGTGCCACCCGACTAGCGGGGGACCCGCAGTATTTT.

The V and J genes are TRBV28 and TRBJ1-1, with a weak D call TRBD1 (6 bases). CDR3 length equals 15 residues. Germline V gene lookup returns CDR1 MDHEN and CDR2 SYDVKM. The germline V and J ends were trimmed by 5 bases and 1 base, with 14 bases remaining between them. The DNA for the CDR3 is TGTGCCAGCAGTACCCACGGGGGCTCGAACACTGAAGCTTTCTTT. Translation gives CASSTHGGSNTEAFF. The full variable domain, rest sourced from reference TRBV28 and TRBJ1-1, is DVKVTQSSRYLVKRTGEKVFLECVQDMDHENMFWYRQDPGLGLRLIYFSYDVKMKEKGDIPEGYSVSREKKERFSLILESASTNQTSMYLCASSTHGGSNTEAFFGQGTRLTVV.

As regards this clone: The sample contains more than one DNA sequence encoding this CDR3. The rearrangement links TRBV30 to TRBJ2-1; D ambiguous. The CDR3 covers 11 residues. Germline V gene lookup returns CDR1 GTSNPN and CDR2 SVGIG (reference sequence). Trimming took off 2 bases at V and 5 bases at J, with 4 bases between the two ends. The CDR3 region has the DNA TGTGCCTGGAGTCGGGACAATGAGCAGTTCTTC. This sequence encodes CAWSRDNEQFF.